Each of the 5 T cell receptor beta chains below was sequenced from the same sample in a study of blood T cell repertoires in COVID-19. Libraries were prepared by immunoSEQ multiplex PCR; TCRdb keeps only in-frame clonotypes and omits some of them. This sample has under 200,000 clones; about 86% occur once, and the top ten carry approximately 11%. The sample comprised peripheral blood. Every receptor here comes from a woman aged 55-70 years with COVID-19, enrolled during active disease.

The chain recombines TRBV14 with TRBJ2-5; D not resolved. Germline assignment: CDR1 SGHDN and CDR2 FVKESK. Trimming stripped 1 base from V and 8 bases from J, with 11 bases between. CDR3 size: 13 residues. CDR3 nucleotides: TGTGCCAGCAGCCAAGTAGGTCGGGTAACCCAGTACTTC. Its protein product is CASSQVGRVTQYF.

In this sample, this clone turned up once. The CDR3 nucleotides are TGTGCCAGCAGTACCTGGCAGGGAGGGCCTCAGCCCCAGCATTTT. Protein: CASSTWQGGPQPQHF. The J gene is TRBJ1-5, the V gene TRBV2, with D perhaps TRBD1 (5 bases). There are 15 residues in the CDR3. Germline CDR1 SNHLY, CDR2 FYNNEI. V was trimmed by 5 bases and J by 6 bases, leaving 17 bases between them.

This sequence joins TRBV7-2 and TRBJ1-3; D unclear. Germline V gene data show CDR1 as SGHTA and CDR2 as FQGNSA. This CDR3 has 13 residues. V was trimmed by 4 bases and J by 4 bases, leaving 8 bases between them. The CDR3 protein is CASSSVTGNTIYF. CDR3 coding DNA: TGTGCCAGCAGCTCCGTTACAGGAAACACCATATATTTT. Full variable domain (remainder filled in from reference TRBV7-2 and TRBJ1-3): GAGVSQSPSNKVTEKGKDVELRCDPISGHTALYWYRQSLGQGLEFLIYFQGNSAPDKSGLPSDRFSAERTGGSVSTLTIQRTQQEDSAVYLCASSSVTGNTIYFGEGSWLTVV.

J is TRBJ1-2 and V is TRBV27; a possible D gene is TRBD1 (6 bases). CDR1 MNHEY and CDR2 SMNVEV come from the germline V gene (reference sequence). The CDR3 sequence is 17 residues long. Trimming removed 6 bases from V and 5 bases from J, with 25 bases in between. For the CDR3, the DNA is TGTGCCAGCAGCATAGCGGGGCCGACCAGGGGCGGGTATGGCTACACCTTC. Translating it yields CASSIAGPTRGGYGYTF.

This rearrangement joins TRBV15 to TRBJ1-2, with 9 bases aligning to TRBD1. The length of the CDR3 is 14 residues. CDR1 and CDR2 (germline): LNHNV, YYDKDF (reference sequence). The trim removed 6 bases at V and 3 bases at J, leaving 5 bases unmatched. The CDR3 is CATRDRGSDYGYTF. DNA for the CDR3: TGTGCCACCAGGGACAGGGGATCTGACTATGGCTACACCTTC. Supplemented by reference TRBV15 and TRBJ1-2, the full variable domain reads DAMVIQNPRYQVTQFGKPVTLSCSQTLNHNVMYWYQQKSSQAPKLLFHYYDKDFNNEADTPDNFQSRRPNTSFCFLDIRSPGLGDTAMYLCATRDRGSDYGYTFGSGTRLTVV.